The 24 T cell receptor beta chains in this list originate from one sample, sequenced in a study of blood T cell repertoires in COVID-19. Here immunoSEQ multiplex PCR was the method, and the copy in TCRdb shows in-frame clones only, minus some. The top ten hold around 9.5% of the sample, which has 200,000 to 300,000 clones, roughly 86% seen once. Sequencing was done on a sample of peripheral blood. The source is a middle-aged man who had recovered from COVID-19.

V usage is TRBV30 and J usage is TRBJ2-1; TRBD1 matches 8 bases. The J segment lost 8 bases and the V segment lost 3 bases, leaving 9 bases of the junction unmatched. The CDR3 loop spans 14 amino acids. The germline CDR1 and CDR2 sequences are GTSNPN and SVGIG (reference sequence). Written as DNA, the CDR3 is TGTGCCTGGAGCGAAGGGACAGGTAGGGATGAGCAGTTCTTC. Its translation is CAWSEGTGRDEQFF.

The chain combines TRBV9 with TRBJ1-1, with TRBD1 as a possible D gene (5 bases). CDR1 and CDR2 (germline): SGDLS, YYNGEE. The CDR3 runs to 17 residues. Between the trimmed V and J ends, which lost 2 bases and 3 bases, there was a span of 20 bases. DNA for the CDR3: TGTGCCAGCAGCGTTTCCCCAGGGCACAGGATGGACACTGAAGCTTTCTTT. Protein sequence: CASSVSPGHRMDTEAFF.

This chain connects TRBV18 to TRBJ2-2; 10 positions agree with TRBD1. Germline V lookup: CDR1 KGHSH, CDR2 LQKENI. The CDR3 is 16 amino acids. V shed 1 base and J 4 bases; nucleotides not matched to a gene: 3. CDR3 sequence: CASSPRWDRGTGELFF. The CDR3 DNA is TGTGCCAGCTCACCACGATGGGACAGGGGCACCGGGGAGCTGTTTTTT.

The CDR3 DNA sequence: TGTGCCAGCAGTGAAGTAGCGGGAGGTTACAATGAGCAGTTCTTC. Amino acid sequence: CASSEVAGGYNEQFF. V gene TRBV2 combines with J gene TRBJ2-1, with 10 nucleotides matching TRBD2. Germline V gene sequence: CDR1 SNHLY, CDR2 FYNNEI. The CDR3 consists of 15 residues. V was clipped by 1 base and J by 4 bases; unmatched bases: 1.

This chain uses TRBV5-4 with TRBJ1-2; TRBD1 agrees at 8 bases. V dropped 2 bases and J dropped 7; count of bases not matched to a gene: 7. The germline gives CDR1 SGHNT, CDR2 YYREEE (reference sequence). The CDR3 contains 14 residues. Written as DNA, the CDR3 is TGTGCCAGCAGCTTACGGACAGGGTCGGTTGGCTACACCTTC. This gives the protein CASSLRTGSVGYTF.

This rearrangement joins TRBV4-1 to TRBJ2-6; D is perhaps TRBD2 (5 bases). Germline V gene lookup returns CDR1 MGHRA and CDR2 YSYEKL. The CDR3 covers 20 residues. Between the trimmed V and J ends, which lost 0 bases and 1 base, there was a span of 19 bases. The CDR3 spells CASSQDERGQVSSGANVLTF. CDR3 DNA: TGCGCCAGCAGCCAAGATGAAAGAGGGCAGGTCAGTTCTGGGGCCAACGTCCTGACTTTC.

This clone was found a few times. The V call is TRBV10-3, the J call TRBJ1-5; unclear D gene. The CDR3 is 13 residues long. V was shortened by 8 bases and J by 2 bases, with 10 bases between the two germline ends. Per germline, CDR1 ENHRY and CDR2 SYGVKD. The DNA of the CDR3 is TGTGCCATCGCCTTAGAGGGCAATCAGCCCCAGCATTTT. The encoded protein is CAIALEGNQPQHF.

This chain uses TRBV11-3 with TRBJ2-7, with 8 bases matching TRBD1. Losses at the gene ends were 4 bases for V and 4 bases for J; bases not matched to a gene: 9. The CDR3 spans 15 residues. Germline loops: CDR1 SGHNT, CDR2 YENEEA. CDR3: CASSYGQGPSYEQYF. In nucleotides, the CDR3 is TGTGCCAGCAGCTACGGACAGGGACCATCGTACGAGCAGTACTTC.

V gene TRBV7-6 combines with J gene TRBJ2-7; TRBD2 matches 14 bases. CDR3 size: 15 residues. V shed 4 bases and J 11 bases; nucleotides not matched to a gene: 10. Germline V gives CDR1 SGHVS, CDR2 FNYEAQ. CDR3 sequence: CASSSRTSGGPGKYF. DNA for the CDR3: TGTGCCAGCAGCTCCCGGACTAGCGGGGGGCCTGGGAAGTACTTC. Complete variable domain (other parts from reference TRBV7-6 and TRBJ2-7): GAGVSQSPRYKVTKRGQDVALRCDPISGHVSLYWYRQALGQGPEFLTYFNYEAQQDKSGLPNDRFSAERPEGSISTLTIQRTEQRDSAMYRCASSSRTSGGPGKYFGPGTRLTVT.

The chain combines TRBV9 with TRBJ2-1; D unclear. V was pared by 0 bases and J by 9 bases, with 13 bases between. Germline V lookup: CDR1 SGDLS, CDR2 YYNGEE. The CDR3 is made up of 14 amino acids. CDR3 loop: CASSVGRSLGEQFF. CDR3 sequence (DNA): TGTGCCAGCAGCGTAGGGCGGTCCCTCGGTGAGCAGTTCTTC.

The rearrangement links TRBV3-1 (or the pseudogene TRBV3-2) to TRBJ1-1, with a possible D match to TRBD1 (6 bases). The germline V and J ends were trimmed by 2 bases and 3 bases, with 19 bases remaining between them. The germline V gene has CDR1 LGHDT and CDR2 YNNKEL (reference sequence). This CDR3 contains 17 residues. The CDR3 region is CASSQNNNRVRDTEAFF. The CDR3 bases are TGTGCCAGCAGCCAAAACAACAACAGGGTTCGAGACACTGAAGCTTTCTTT.

The chain recombines TRBV12-2 with TRBJ2-5; the D call in the table, TRBD2, was not verified against the DNA. TRBV12-2 constitutes a pseudogene. The length of the CDR3 is 19 residues. This chain's CDR3 is CASRLALAGDIFSQETQYF. The CDR3 DNA reads as TGTGCAAGTCGCTTAGCACTAGCGGGAGACATCTTCTCTCAAGAGACCCAGTACTTC.

The J gene is TRBJ2-7, the V gene TRBV5-1; 8 bases map to TRBD2. Germline V gene lookup returns CDR1 SGHRS and CDR2 YFSETQ. The V and J ends lost 1 base and 3 bases, in that order; junction bases with no gene match: 3. The CDR3 totals 14 residues. In DNA form, the CDR3 reads TGCGCCAGCAGCTTGACTAGCGGAGGCTACGAGCAGTACTTC. It is translated as CASSLTSGGYEQYF. Based on the CDR3 plus reference TRBV5-1 and TRBJ2-7, the full variable domain is KAGVTQTPRYLIKTRGQQVTLSCSPISGHRSVSWYQQTPGQGLQFLFEYFSETQRNKGNFPGRFSGRQFSNSRSEMNVSTLELGDSALYLCASSLTSGGYEQYFGPGTRLTVT.

The rearrangement joins TRBV14 to TRBJ2-3; D ambiguous. The germline gives CDR1 SGHDN, CDR2 FVKESK. CDR3 length: 11 residues. Trimming pared 2 bases from V and 6 bases from J, leaving 3 bases between. The CDR3 DNA is TGTGCCAGCAGCCAACTCGATACGCAGTATTTT. Translated: CASSQLDTQYF. Looking up the rest from reference TRBV14 and TRBJ2-3 gives the full variable domain: EAGVTQFPSHSVIEKGQTVTLRCDPISGHDNLYWYRRVMGKEIKFLLHFVKESKQDESGMPNNRFLAERTGGTYSTLKVQPAELEDSGVYFCASSQLDTQYFGPGTRLTVL.

The chain recombines TRBV6-2 or TRBV6-3 with TRBJ2-4; 9 nucleotides match TRBD1. The V gene end was trimmed by 0 bases and the J gene end by 0 bases; junction bases not matched to a gene: 6. Germline V gene data show CDR1 as MNHEY and CDR2 as SVGEGT. This CDR3 comprises 18 residues. The CDR3 DNA follows: TGTGCCAGCAGTTACTCCCCGGGACAGGGCTTAGCCAAAAACATTCAGTACTTC. Translation: CASSYSPGQGLAKNIQYF.

The V gene is TRBV29-1, the J gene TRBJ1-1; D might be TRBD1 (6 bases). Trimming stripped 4 bases from V and 4 bases from J, with 19 bases between. CDR1 and CDR2 (germline): SQVTM, ANQGSEA. This CDR3 spans 15 amino acids. The CDR3 DNA is TGCAGCGTTGCTCTCCGACAGGTTCGGGGCACTGAAGCTTTCTTT. Protein sequence: CSVALRQVRGTEAFF.

This clone was counted a single time. The rearrangement joins TRBV27 to TRBJ1-3; D is unclear. The CDR3 is made up of 15 amino acids. V gave up 2 bases and J gave up 3 bases, with 11 bases separating them. Germline V lookup: CDR1 MNHEY, CDR2 SMNVEV (reference sequence). The CDR3 region has the DNA TGTGCCAGCAGTTTAAGAGGGAAGAATGGAAACACCATATATTTT. This translates into CASSLRGKNGNTIYF.

The chain combines TRBV7-8 with TRBJ2-7; D might be TRBD2 (5 bases). Trimming cost V 4 bases and J 6 bases, with 19 bases left between them. Germline V lookup: CDR1 SGHVS, CDR2 FQNEAQ. There are 15 residues in the CDR3. In DNA, the CDR3 is TGTGCCAGCAGCTCCCCGGGGATGGGGTGGGCCGAGCAGTACTTC. It encodes CASSSPGMGWAEQYF.

The chain uses TRBV6-5 and TRBJ2-7; TRBD2 is a possible D gene (5 bases). Trimming took 5 bases from V and 0 from J, leaving 11 bases between them. Germline CDR1 is MNHEY and CDR2 is SVGAGI. The CDR3 is made up of 14 amino acids. DNA for the CDR3: TGTGCCAGCAGTCCGACCGGGAACTCCTACGAGCAGTACTTC. Translation: CASSPTGNSYEQYF.

The V call is TRBV4-3, the J call TRBJ2-1; D possibly corresponds to TRBD2 (5 bases). The CDR3 has 16 amino acids. V lost 1 base and J 8 bases, leaving 18 bases between the germline ends. CDR1 and CDR2 (germline): LGHNA, YSLEER. CDR3 loop: CASSQARGSMTDEQFF. The DNA for the CDR3 is TGCGCCAGCAGCCAAGCCCGCGGGTCTATGACGGATGAGCAGTTCTTC.

The chain combines TRBV6-1 with TRBJ2-3, with TRBD2 matching over 16 bases. Looked up from germline, CDR1 is MNHNS and CDR2 is SASEGT. The CDR3 has 18 residues. Trimming removed 2 bases from V and 6 bases from J; junction bases left unmatched: 8. CDR3 residues: CASSETGTSGGAGDTQYF. The DNA of the CDR3 is TGTGCCAGCAGTGAAACCGGGACTAGCGGGGGGGCAGGGGATACGCAGTATTTT.

The rearrangement joins TRBV7-9 to TRBJ1-2; no definite D call. The ends were cut back, 8 bases at V and 6 bases at J, with 16 bases in the middle. In germline, CDR1 is SEHNR, CDR2 FQNEAQ (reference sequence). The CDR3 spans 13 residues. The chain's CDR3 is CASRRPGIHGYTF. The CDR3 nucleotides are TGTGCCAGCCGTCGCCCGGGGATCCATGGCTACACCTTC.

As regards this clone: This CDR3 is also generated by other DNA sequences in the sample. J is TRBJ1-5 and V is TRBV28; 10 bases are shared with TRBD1. The CDR3 consists of 15 residues. The J segment lost 4 bases and the V segment lost 2 bases, leaving 2 bases of the junction unmatched. Germline assignment: CDR1 MDHEN and CDR2 SYDVKM. CDR3 coding DNA: TGTGCCAGCAGTTTAGGACAGGGGGGAAATCAGCCCCAGCATTTT. Protein: CASSLGQGGNQPQHF.

This clone was counted once. This chain links TRBV6-2 or TRBV6-3 with TRBJ1-1, with 11 bases matching TRBD1. J gave up 10 bases and V 2 bases, and 12 bases lay outside the gene matches. This CDR3 contains 16 residues. Germline V gene sequence: CDR1 MNHEY, CDR2 SVGEGT. The CDR3 reads CASSYMTGQGAAGAFF. CDR3 sequence (DNA): TGTGCCAGCAGTTACATGACCGGACAGGGGGCGGCCGGAGCTTTCTTT.